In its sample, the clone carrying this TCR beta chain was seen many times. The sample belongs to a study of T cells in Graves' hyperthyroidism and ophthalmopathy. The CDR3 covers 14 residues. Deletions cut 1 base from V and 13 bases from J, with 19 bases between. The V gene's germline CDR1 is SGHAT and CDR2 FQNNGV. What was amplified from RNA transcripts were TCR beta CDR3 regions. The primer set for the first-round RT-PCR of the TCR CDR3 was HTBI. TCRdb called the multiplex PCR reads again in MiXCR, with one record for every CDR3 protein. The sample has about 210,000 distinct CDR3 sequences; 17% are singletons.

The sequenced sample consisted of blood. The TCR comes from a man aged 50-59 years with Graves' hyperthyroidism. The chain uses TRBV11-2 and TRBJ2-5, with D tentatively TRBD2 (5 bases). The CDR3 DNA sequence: TGTGCCAGCAGCTTAGCCCCGGACTCCGGTAGTATGTACTTC. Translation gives CASSLAPDSGSMYF.